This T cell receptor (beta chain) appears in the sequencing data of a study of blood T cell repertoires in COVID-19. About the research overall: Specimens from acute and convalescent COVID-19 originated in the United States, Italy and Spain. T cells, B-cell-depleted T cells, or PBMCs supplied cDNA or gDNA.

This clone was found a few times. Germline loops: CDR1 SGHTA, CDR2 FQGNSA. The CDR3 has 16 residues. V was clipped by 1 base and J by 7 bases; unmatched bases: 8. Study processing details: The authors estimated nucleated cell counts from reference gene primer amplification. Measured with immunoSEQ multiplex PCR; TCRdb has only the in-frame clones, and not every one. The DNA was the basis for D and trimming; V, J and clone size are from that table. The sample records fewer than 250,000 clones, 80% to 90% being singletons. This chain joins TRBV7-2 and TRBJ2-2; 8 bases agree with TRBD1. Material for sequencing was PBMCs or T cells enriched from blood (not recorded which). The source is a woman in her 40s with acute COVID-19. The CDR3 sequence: CASSLGRGPGGGELFF. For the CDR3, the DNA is TGTGCCAGCAGCTTAGGCAGGGGGCCTGGCGGCGGGGAGCTGTTTTTT.